The present T cell receptor beta chain was sequenced within a study of identical twins. This clonotype turned up a few times. Its cognate antigen is unknown. This CDR3 is built from 12 residues. Germline values: CDR1 MNHNS, CDR2 SASEGT. V was trimmed by 8 bases and J by 3 bases, leaving 11 bases between them. TCRdb recomputed calls from the 5' RACE reads with MiXCR, one row per CDR3 protein. This sample has some 690,000 distinct CDR3 sequences, with less than 25% found just once. Study results and caveats: With monozygotic twins, out-of-frame TCR alpha sharing exceeded what models estimated.

The same data also contributed to another study, on T cells expressing NK-cell markers. Per that study: Each of over 5 donors carried dominant NKG2C+ clonotypes accounting for about 1.0-8% of CD8+ T cells.

The sample taken for sequencing was PBMCs. The source of this sequence is a young woman in good health. J is TRBJ2-7 and V is TRBV6-1, with D possibly being TRBD2 (5 bases). The CDR3 here is CASHGDNYEQYF. CDR3 DNA: TGTGCCAGCCACGGGGATAACTACGAGCAGTACTTC.